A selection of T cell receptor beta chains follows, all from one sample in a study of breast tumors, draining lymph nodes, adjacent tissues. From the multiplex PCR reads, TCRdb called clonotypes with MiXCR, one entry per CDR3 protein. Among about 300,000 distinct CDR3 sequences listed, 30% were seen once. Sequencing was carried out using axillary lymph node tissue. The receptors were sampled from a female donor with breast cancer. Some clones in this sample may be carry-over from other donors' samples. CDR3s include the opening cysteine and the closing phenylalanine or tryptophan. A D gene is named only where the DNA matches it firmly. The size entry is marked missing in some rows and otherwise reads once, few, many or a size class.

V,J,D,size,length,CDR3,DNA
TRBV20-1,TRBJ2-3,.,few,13,CSAREPSLNTQYF,TGCAGTGCTAGAGAGCCCAGTCTAAATACGCAGTATTTT
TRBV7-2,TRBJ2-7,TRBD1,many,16,CASSSRGPPAVYEQYF,TGTGCCAGCAGCTCAAGGGGGCCACCTGCGGTCTACGAGCAGTACTTC
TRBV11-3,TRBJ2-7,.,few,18,CASSLPMWPSSSSYEQYF,TGTGCCAGCAGCTTACCCATGTGGCCGTCTAGCAGCTCCTACGAGCAGTACTTC
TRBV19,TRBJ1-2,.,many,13,CASSIKTAYGYTF,TGTGCCAGTAGTATAAAAACAGCTTATGGCTACACCTTC
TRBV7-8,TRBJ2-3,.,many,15,CASSLGQTITDTQYF,TGTGCCAGCAGCTTAGGTCAGACTATCACAGATACGCAGTATTTT
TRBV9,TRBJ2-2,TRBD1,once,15,CTSSVQGAGTGEPFF,TGTACCAGCAGCGTACAGGGGGCGGGGACCGGGGAGCCGTTTTTT
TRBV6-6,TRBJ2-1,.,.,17,CASSYDRRLRMGNEQFF,TGTGCCAGCAGTTATGATCGGCGCCTCAGGATGGGGAATGAGCAGTTCTTC
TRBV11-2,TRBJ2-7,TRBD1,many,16,CASSHKTGGHTYEQYF,TGTGCCAGCAGCCATAAAACAGGGGGACACACATACGAGCAGTACTTC
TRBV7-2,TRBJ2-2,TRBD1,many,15,CASRGGGGNTGELFF,TGTGCCAGCAGAGGGGGCGGCGGGAACACCGGGGAGCTGTTTTTT
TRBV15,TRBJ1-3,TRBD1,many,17,CATSRDRGQGVRNTIYF,TGTGCCACCAGCAGAGATCGTGGACAGGGCGTTAGAAACACCATATATTTT
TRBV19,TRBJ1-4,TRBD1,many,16,CASSTPFGTGGEKLFF,TGTGCCAGTAGTACCCCCTTTGGGACAGGGGGTGAAAAACTGTTTTTT
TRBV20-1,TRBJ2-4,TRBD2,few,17,CSAREGGTSGRKNIQYF,TGCAGTGCTAGAGAGGGAGGGACTAGCGGGAGGAAAAACATTCAGTACTTC
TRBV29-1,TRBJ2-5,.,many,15,CSVEDFVREQETQYF,TGCAGCGTTGAAGATTTTGTTCGAGAACAAGAGACCCAGTACTTC
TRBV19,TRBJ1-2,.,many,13,CASRGHPAHGYTF,TGTGCCAGTAGGGGCCACCCGGCCCATGGCTACACCTTC
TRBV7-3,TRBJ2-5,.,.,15,CASSLGARGVETQYF,TGTGCCAGCAGCTTAGGTGCGCGCGGAGTAGAGACCCAGTACTTC
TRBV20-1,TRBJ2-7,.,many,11,CSARMNYEQYF,TGCAGTGCTAGAATGAACTACGAGCAGTACTTC
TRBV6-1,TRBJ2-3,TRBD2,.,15,CASAGTSGYIDTQYF,TGTGCCAGCGCCGGGACTAGCGGGTACATAGATACGCAGTATTTT
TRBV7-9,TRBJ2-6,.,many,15,CASSSTNSGANVLTF,TGTGCCAGCAGCTCCACTAACTCTGGGGCCAACGTCCTGACTTTC
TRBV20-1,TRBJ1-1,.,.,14,CSAYYARVNTEAFF,TGCAGTGCCTACTACGCCAGGGTGAACACTGAAGCTTTCTTT
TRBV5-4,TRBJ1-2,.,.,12,CASSLAAGVYTF,TGTGCCAGCAGCTTGGCAGCGGGAGTTTACACCTTC
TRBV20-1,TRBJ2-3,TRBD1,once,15,CSARDRGTGTDTQYF,TGCAGTGCTAGGGACAGGGGTACTGGCACAGATACGCAGTATTTT
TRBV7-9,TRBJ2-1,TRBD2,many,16,CASSNPGLAEINEQFF,TGTGCCAGCAGCAATCCGGGACTAGCGGAGATTAATGAGCAGTTCTTC
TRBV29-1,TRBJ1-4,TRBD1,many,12,CSVGTGNEKLFF,TGCAGCGTCGGGACAGGGAATGAAAAACTGTTTTTT
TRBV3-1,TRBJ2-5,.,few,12,CASSQVEAAQYF,TGTGCCAGCAGCCAAGTTGAGGCGGCCCAGTACTTC
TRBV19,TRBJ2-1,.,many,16,CASSIERHTLYNEQFF,TGTGCCAGTAGTATAGAGCGACATACCCTCTACAATGAGCAGTTCTTT
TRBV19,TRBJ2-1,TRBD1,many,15,CASSPRDRVRTEQFF,TGTGCCAGTAGTCCCCGGGACAGGGTAAGAACTGAGCAGTTCTTC
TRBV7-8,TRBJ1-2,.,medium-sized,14,CASSLIGRAHGYTF,TGTGCCAGCAGCTTAATTGGCAGGGCGCATGGCTACACCTTC
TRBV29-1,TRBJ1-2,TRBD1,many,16,CSVGPTGGETNYGYTF,TGCAGCGTTGGTCCCACAGGGGGTGAGACTAACTATGGCTACACCTTC
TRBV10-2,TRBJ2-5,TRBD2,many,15,CASSKGLAGYETQYF,TGCGCCAGCAGTAAGGGACTAGCGGGATACGAGACCCAGTACTTC
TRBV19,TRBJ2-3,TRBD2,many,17,CASSLPSSGRRTDTQYF,TGTGCCAGTAGTCTTCCTTCTAGCGGGAGGCGGACAGATACGCAGTATTTT
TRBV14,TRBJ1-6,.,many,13,CASSNAGGSPLHF,TGTGCCAGCAGCAACGCCGGCGGTTCACCCCTCCACTTT
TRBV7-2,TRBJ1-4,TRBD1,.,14,CASSLSTGGEKLFF,TGTGCCAGCAGCTTAAGCACAGGGGGTGAAAAACTGTTTTTT
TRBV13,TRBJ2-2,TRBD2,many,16,CASSPRLAGNTGELFF,TGTGCCAGCAGCCCCCGACTAGCGGGTAACACCGGGGAGCTGTTTTTT
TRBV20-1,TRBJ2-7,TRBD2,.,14,CSGEGREGFSEQYF,TGCAGTGGTGAGGGACGGGAGGGTTTCTCCGAGCAGTACTTC
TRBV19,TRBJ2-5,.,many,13,CASSSGVRETQYF,TGTGCCAGTAGCTCGGGAGTCAGGGAGACCCAGTACTTC
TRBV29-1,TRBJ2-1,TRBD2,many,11,CSVELREGQFF,TGCAGCGTTGAACTGCGGGAGGGGCAGTTCTTC
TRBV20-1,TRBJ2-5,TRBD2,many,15,CSALAGGPSQETQYF,TGCAGTGCTCTAGCGGGAGGGCCTTCCCAAGAGACCCAGTACTTC
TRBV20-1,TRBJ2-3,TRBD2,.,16,CSARDMASGTPDTQYF,TGCAGTGCTAGAGATATGGCTAGCGGGACTCCAGATACGCAGTATTTT
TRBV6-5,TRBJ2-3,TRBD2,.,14,CAGKLGGLVNTQYF,TGTGCCGGCAAGTTGGGGGGACTAGTAAATACGCAGTATTTT
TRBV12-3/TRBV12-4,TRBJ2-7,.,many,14,CASSLGQRDYEQYF,TGTGCCAGCAGCCTCGGACAGCGAGACTACGAGCAGTACTTC
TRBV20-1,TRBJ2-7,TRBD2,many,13,CSAASGSIDEQYF,TGCAGTGCGGCTAGCGGGAGTATCGACGAGCAGTACTTC
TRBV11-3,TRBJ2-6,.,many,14,CASSSGSGANVLTF,TGTGCCAGCAGCTCGGGTTCTGGGGCCAACGTCCTGACTTTC
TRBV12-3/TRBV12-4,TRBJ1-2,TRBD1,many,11,CASRDRGGYTF,TGTGCCAGCAGGGACAGGGGGGGCTACACCTTC
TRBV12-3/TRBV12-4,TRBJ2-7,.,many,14,CASSPLGIPYEQYF,TGTGCCAGCAGTCCACTAGGGATACCCTACGAGCAGTACTTC
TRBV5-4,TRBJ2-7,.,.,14,CASSLGQGLREQYF,TGTGCCAGCAGCTTGGGACAGGGACTAAGGGAGCAGTACTTC
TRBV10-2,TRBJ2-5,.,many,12,CASGHDPGTQYF,TGCGCCAGCGGACACGACCCGGGGACCCAGTACTTC
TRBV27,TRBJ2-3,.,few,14,CASSAVGGTDTQYF,TGTGCCAGCAGTGCAGTAGGAGGCACAGATACGCAGTATTTT
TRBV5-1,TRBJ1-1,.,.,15,CASSPEWRVGTEAFF,TGCGCCAGCAGCCCAGAGTGGCGGGTCGGCACTGAAGCTTTCTTT
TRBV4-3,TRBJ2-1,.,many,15,CASSQGERRGGEQFF,TGCGCCAGCAGCCAAGGGGAGAGGAGGGGCGGGGAGCAGTTCTTC
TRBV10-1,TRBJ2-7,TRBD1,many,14,CASSSPDRLYEQYF,TGCGCCAGCAGTAGCCCGGACAGGTTATACGAGCAGTACTTC
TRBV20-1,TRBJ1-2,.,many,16,CSAPKVRGGPRHGYTF,TGCAGTGCCCCTAAAGTCAGGGGAGGACCTCGGCATGGCTACACCTTC
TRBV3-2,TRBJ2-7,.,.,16,CASSQSTASTSYEQYF,TGTGCCAGCAGCCAATCAACTGCGTCAACCTCCTACGAGCAGTACTTC
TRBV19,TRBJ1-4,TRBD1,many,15,CASTQDRAANEKLFF,TGTGCCAGTACACAAGACAGGGCTGCTAATGAAAAACTGTTTTTT
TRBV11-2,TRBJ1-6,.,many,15,CASSLVSEGNSPLHF,TGTGCCAGCAGCTTAGTATCAGAAGGGAATTCACCCCTCCACTTT
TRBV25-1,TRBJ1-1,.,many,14,CASGTDSYNTEAFF,TGTGCCAGCGGGACTGACAGTTATAACACTGAAGCTTTCTTT
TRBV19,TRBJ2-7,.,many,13,CASRSTGAYEQYF,TGTGCCAGTAGATCGACCGGGGCCTACGAGCAGTACTTC
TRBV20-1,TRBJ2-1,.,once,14,CSAGDSSQGREQFF,TGCAGTGCTGGAGATTCGTCCCAGGGCCGTGAGCAGTTCTTC